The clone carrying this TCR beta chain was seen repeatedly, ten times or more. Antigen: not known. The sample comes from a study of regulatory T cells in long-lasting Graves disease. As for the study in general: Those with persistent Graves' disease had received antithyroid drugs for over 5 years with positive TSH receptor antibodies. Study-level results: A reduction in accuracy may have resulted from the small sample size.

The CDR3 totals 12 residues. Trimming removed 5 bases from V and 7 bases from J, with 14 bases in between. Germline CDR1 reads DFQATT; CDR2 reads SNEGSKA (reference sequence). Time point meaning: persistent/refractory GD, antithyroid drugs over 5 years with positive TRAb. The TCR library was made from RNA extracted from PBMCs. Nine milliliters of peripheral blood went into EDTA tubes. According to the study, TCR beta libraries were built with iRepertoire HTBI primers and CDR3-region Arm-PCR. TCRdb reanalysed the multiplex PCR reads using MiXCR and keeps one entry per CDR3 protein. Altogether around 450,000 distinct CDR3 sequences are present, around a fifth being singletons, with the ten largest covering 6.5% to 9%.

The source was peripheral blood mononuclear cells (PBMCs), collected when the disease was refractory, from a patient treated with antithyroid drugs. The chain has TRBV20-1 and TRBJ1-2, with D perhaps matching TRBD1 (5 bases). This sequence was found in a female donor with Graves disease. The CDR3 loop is CSALDRSSGYTF. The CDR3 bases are TGCAGTGCTCTCGACAGATCAAGTGGCTACACCTTC.